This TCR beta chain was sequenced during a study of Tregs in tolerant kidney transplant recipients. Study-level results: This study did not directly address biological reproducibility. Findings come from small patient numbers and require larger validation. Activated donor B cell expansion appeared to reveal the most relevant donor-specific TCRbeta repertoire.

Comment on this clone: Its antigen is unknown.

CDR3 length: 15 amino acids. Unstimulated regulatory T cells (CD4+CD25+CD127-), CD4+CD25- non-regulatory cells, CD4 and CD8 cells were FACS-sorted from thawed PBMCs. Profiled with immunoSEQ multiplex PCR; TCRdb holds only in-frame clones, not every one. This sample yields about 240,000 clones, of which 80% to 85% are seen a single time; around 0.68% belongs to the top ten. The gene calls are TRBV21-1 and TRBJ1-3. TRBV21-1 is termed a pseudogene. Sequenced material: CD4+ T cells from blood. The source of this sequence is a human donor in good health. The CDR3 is CARNPPDRAGDTIYF. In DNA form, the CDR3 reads TGTGCCAGAAACCCCCCGGACCGCGCCGGTGACACCATATATTTT.